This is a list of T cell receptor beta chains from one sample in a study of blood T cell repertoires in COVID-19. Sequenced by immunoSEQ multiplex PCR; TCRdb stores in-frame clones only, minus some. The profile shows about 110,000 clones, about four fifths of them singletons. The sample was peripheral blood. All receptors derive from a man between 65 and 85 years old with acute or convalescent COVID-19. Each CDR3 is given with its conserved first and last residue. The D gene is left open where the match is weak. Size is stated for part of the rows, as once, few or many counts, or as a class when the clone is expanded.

CDR3aa: CASSLAGQGAVGGYTF; CDR3nt: TGTGCCAGCAGCTTGGCGGGACAGGGGGCGGTCGGTGGCTACACCTTC; d_gene: TRBD1; len: 16; v_gene: TRBV5-6; abundance: NA; j_gene: TRBJ1-2
CDR3aa: CASSPQGATNEKLFF; CDR3nt: TGTGCCAGCAGCCCCCAGGGCGCAACTAATGAAAAACTGTTTTTT; d_gene: NA; len: 15; v_gene: TRBV7-3; abundance: few; j_gene: TRBJ1-4
CDR3aa: CASSTAGTGVEQYF; CDR3nt: TGCGCCAGCAGCACTGCCGGGACAGGGGTTGAGCAGTACTTC; d_gene: TRBD1; len: 14; v_gene: TRBV5-1; abundance: few; j_gene: TRBJ2-7
CDR3aa: CASSPDSSSGGYTF; CDR3nt: TGCGCCAGCAGCCCCGACAGTTCCTCGGGCGGCTACACCTTC; d_gene: NA; len: 14; v_gene: TRBV5-1; abundance: once; j_gene: TRBJ1-2
CDR3aa: CASSLDAHNTDTQYF; CDR3nt: TGTGCCAGCAGCTTAGATGCCCACAACACAGATACGCAGTATTTT; d_gene: NA; len: 15; v_gene: TRBV13; abundance: few; j_gene: TRBJ2-3
CDR3aa: CSARRQGEAFF; CDR3nt: TGCAGTGCTAGACGACAGGGCGAAGCTTTCTTT; d_gene: TRBD1; len: 11; v_gene: TRBV20-1; abundance: NA; j_gene: TRBJ1-1
CDR3aa: CASSSIIQGFNEKLFF; CDR3nt: TGTGCCAGCAGCTCAATTATACAGGGTTTTAATGAAAAACTGTTTTTT; d_gene: NA; len: 16; v_gene: TRBV7-2; abundance: NA; j_gene: TRBJ1-4
CDR3aa: CASSMRQIGETQYF; CDR3nt: TGTGCCAGTAGTATGAGGCAGATTGGGGAGACCCAGTACTTC; d_gene: NA; len: 14; v_gene: TRBV19; abundance: NA; j_gene: TRBJ2-5
CDR3aa: CASSWGILGEQYF; CDR3nt: TGTGCCAGTAGTTGGGGCATCCTGGGCGAGCAGTACTTC; d_gene: NA; len: 13; v_gene: TRBV19; abundance: NA; j_gene: TRBJ2-7
CDR3aa: CASSLVGGEKLFF; CDR3nt: TGTGCCAGCAGCTTAGTAGGGGGAGAAAAACTGTTTTTT; d_gene: NA; len: 13; v_gene: TRBV7-9; abundance: NA; j_gene: TRBJ1-4
CDR3aa: CASSGTGQGLSYTEAFF; CDR3nt: TGTGCCAGCAGTGGAACGGGACAGGGGTTGTCGTACACTGAAGCTTTCTTT; d_gene: TRBD1; len: 17; v_gene: TRBV6-1; abundance: NA; j_gene: TRBJ1-1
CDR3aa: CASSVGTGLYEKLFF; CDR3nt: TGTGCCAGCAGCGTAGGTACAGGGTTGTATGAAAAACTGTTTTTT; d_gene: NA; len: 15; v_gene: TRBV9; abundance: NA; j_gene: TRBJ1-4
CDR3aa: CASSGGSTDTQYF; CDR3nt: TGTGCCAGCAGCGGGGGGTCAACAGATACGCAGTATTTT; d_gene: TRBD2; len: 13; v_gene: TRBV12-3/TRBV12-4; abundance: NA; j_gene: TRBJ2-3
CDR3aa: CASQNRGRGGYTF; CDR3nt: TGTGCCAGCCAGAACAGGGGGCGAGGAGGCTACACCTTC; d_gene: TRBD1; len: 13; v_gene: TRBV19; abundance: NA; j_gene: TRBJ1-2
CDR3aa: CASSYLALADTQYF; CDR3nt: TGTGCCAGCAGTTACTTGGCTCTCGCAGATACGCAGTATTTT; d_gene: NA; len: 14; v_gene: TRBV6-2/TRBV6-3; abundance: NA; j_gene: TRBJ2-3
CDR3aa: CASSALAANTGELFF; CDR3nt: TGTGCCAGCAGTGCACTAGCGGCGAACACCGGGGAGCTGTTTTTT; d_gene: TRBD2; len: 15; v_gene: TRBV25-1; abundance: NA; j_gene: TRBJ2-2
CDR3aa: CASSLADSNTEAFF; CDR3nt: TGTGCCAGCAGCTTAGCAGACTCGAACACTGAAGCTTTCTTT; d_gene: NA; len: 14; v_gene: TRBV11-1; abundance: NA; j_gene: TRBJ1-1
CDR3aa: CASRRTGGNQPQHF; CDR3nt: TGTGCCAGCAGGCGGACAGGAGGCAATCAGCCCCAGCATTTT; d_gene: TRBD1; len: 14; v_gene: TRBV7-9; abundance: NA; j_gene: TRBJ1-5
CDR3aa: CASSLAGLGLFF; CDR3nt: TGCGCCAGCAGCTTGGCCGGACTCGGACTGTTTTTT; d_gene: NA; len: 12; v_gene: TRBV5-1; abundance: few; j_gene: TRBJ1-4
CDR3aa: CASSPGQGAGAEAFF; CDR3nt: TGTGCCAGCAGTCCAGGACAGGGGGCTGGGGCTGAAGCTTTCTTT; d_gene: TRBD1; len: 15; v_gene: TRBV6-5; abundance: NA; j_gene: TRBJ1-1
CDR3aa: CASSQFVTGSSYNEQFF; CDR3nt: TGTGCCAGCAGCCAGTTCGTTACAGGGAGCTCCTACAATGAGCAGTTCTTC; d_gene: NA; len: 17; v_gene: TRBV3-1/TRBV3-2; abundance: NA; j_gene: TRBJ2-1
CDR3aa: CASSGLALSTDTQYF; CDR3nt: TGTGCCAGTAGTGGCCTTGCCCTGAGCACAGATACGCAGTATTTT; d_gene: NA; len: 15; v_gene: TRBV19; abundance: NA; j_gene: TRBJ2-3
CDR3aa: CASSLGPGTGELFF; CDR3nt: TGTGCCAGCAGCTTAGGGCCCGGGACCGGGGAGCTGTTTTTT; d_gene: NA; len: 14; v_gene: TRBV7-9; abundance: NA; j_gene: TRBJ2-2
CDR3aa: CASRAGWNTEAFF; CDR3nt: TGTGCCAGCAGAGCAGGGTGGAACACTGAAGCTTTCTTT; d_gene: NA; len: 13; v_gene: TRBV6-5; abundance: NA; j_gene: TRBJ1-1
CDR3aa: CASSYEEGAVNSPLHF; CDR3nt: TGTGCCAGCAGTTACGAGGAGGGGGCTGTAAATTCACCCCTCCACTTT; d_gene: TRBD1; len: 16; v_gene: TRBV6-5; abundance: NA; j_gene: TRBJ1-6
CDR3aa: CATSDRDREYPSSYEQYF; CDR3nt: TGTGCCACCAGTGATCGGGACAGGGAGTATCCATCCTCCTACGAGCAGTACTTC; d_gene: TRBD1; len: 18; v_gene: TRBV24-1; abundance: NA; j_gene: TRBJ2-7
CDR3aa: CASSEAVEAFF; CDR3nt: TGTGCCAGCAGTGAGGCTGTTGAAGCTTTCTTT; d_gene: NA; len: 11; v_gene: TRBV2; abundance: NA; j_gene: TRBJ1-1
CDR3aa: CASGDGDQPQHF; CDR3nt: TGTGCCAGCGGGGACGGGGATCAGCCCCAGCATTTT; d_gene: NA; len: 12; v_gene: TRBV10-3; abundance: NA; j_gene: TRBJ1-5
CDR3aa: CASSARDRSNSPLHF; CDR3nt: TGTGCCAGCAGCGCCCGGGACAGGAGTAATTCACCCCTCCACTTT; d_gene: TRBD1; len: 15; v_gene: TRBV9; abundance: NA; j_gene: TRBJ1-6
CDR3aa: CASRSGQGGSKNIQYF; CDR3nt: TGCGCCAGCAGATCGGGACAGGGGGGATCCAAAAACATTCAGTACTTC; d_gene: TRBD1; len: 16; v_gene: TRBV5-1; abundance: NA; j_gene: TRBJ2-4
CDR3aa: CASSISGSYGYTF; CDR3nt: TGTGCCAGTAGTATATCAGGTTCCTATGGCTACACCTTC; d_gene: NA; len: 13; v_gene: TRBV19; abundance: NA; j_gene: TRBJ1-2
CDR3aa: CASGRDPGGETQYF; CDR3nt: TGTGCCAGCGGCCGGGATCCCGGCGGGGAGACCCAGTACTTC; d_gene: NA; len: 14; v_gene: TRBV19; abundance: NA; j_gene: TRBJ2-5
CDR3aa: CASSLFGGGQGTGQYF; CDR3nt: TGTGCCAGCAGTTTATTCGGCGGGGGACAGGGAACGGGGCAGTACTTC; d_gene: TRBD1; len: 16; v_gene: TRBV27; abundance: few; j_gene: TRBJ2-7
CDR3aa: CASSLQGPPGELFF; CDR3nt: TGTGCCAGCAGCTTACAGGGGCCCCCCGGGGAGCTGTTTTTT; d_gene: TRBD1; len: 14; v_gene: TRBV5-4; abundance: NA; j_gene: TRBJ2-2
CDR3aa: CASSQDYREGEAFF; CDR3nt: TGTGCCAGCAGCCAAGATTACAGGGAGGGGGAAGCTTTCTTT; d_gene: NA; len: 14; v_gene: TRBV14; abundance: NA; j_gene: TRBJ1-1
CDR3aa: CASSSAGYYEQYF; CDR3nt: TGTGCCAGCAGTTCCGCGGGCTACTACGAGCAGTACTTC; d_gene: NA; len: 13; v_gene: TRBV27; abundance: NA; j_gene: TRBJ2-7
CDR3aa: CASSSLTGGYGYTF; CDR3nt: TGTGCCAGCAGCTCCCTCACAGGGGGCTATGGCTACACCTTC; d_gene: TRBD1; len: 14; v_gene: TRBV7-2; abundance: NA; j_gene: TRBJ1-2
CDR3aa: CASSLDFGGENTEAFF; CDR3nt: TGTGCCAGCTCACTGGATTTCGGGGGTGAGAACACTGAAGCTTTCTTT; d_gene: NA; len: 16; v_gene: TRBV18; abundance: NA; j_gene: TRBJ1-1
CDR3aa: CASSSTPSAAGNYGYTF; CDR3nt: TGCGCCAGCAGCTCTACCCCCTCAGCGGCGGGTAACTATGGCTACACCTTC; d_gene: NA; len: 17; v_gene: TRBV5-1; abundance: NA; j_gene: TRBJ1-2
CDR3aa: CATSPTGQGEQETQYF; CDR3nt: TGCGCCACTTCTCCGACGGGACAGGGGGAACAAGAGACCCAGTACTTC; d_gene: TRBD1; len: 16; v_gene: TRBV5-1; abundance: NA; j_gene: TRBJ2-5
CDR3aa: CASSFVLGGGSNNEQFF; CDR3nt: TGTGCCAGTAGTTTTGTCCTTGGAGGGGGCAGCAACAATGAGCAGTTCTTC; d_gene: NA; len: 17; v_gene: TRBV19; abundance: NA; j_gene: TRBJ2-1
CDR3aa: CASSLGTGLNTEAFF; CDR3nt: TGTGCCAGCAGCCTAGGGACAGGGCTGAACACTGAAGCTTTCTTT; d_gene: TRBD1; len: 15; v_gene: TRBV7-2; abundance: NA; j_gene: TRBJ1-1
CDR3aa: CAISEGLAGGTDTQYF; CDR3nt: TGTGCCATCAGTGAGGGCCTAGCGGGGGGCACAGATACGCAGTATTTT; d_gene: TRBD2; len: 16; v_gene: TRBV10-3; abundance: NA; j_gene: TRBJ2-3
CDR3aa: CASSIDRTGRTEAFF; CDR3nt: TGTGCCAGTAGTATAGATCGGACAGGGCGAACTGAAGCTTTCTTT; d_gene: TRBD1; len: 15; v_gene: TRBV19; abundance: NA; j_gene: TRBJ1-1
CDR3aa: CASSEAGTGNQPQHF; CDR3nt: TGTGCCAGCAGTGAAGCGGGTACAGGGAATCAGCCCCAGCATTTT; d_gene: NA; len: 15; v_gene: TRBV2; abundance: NA; j_gene: TRBJ1-5
CDR3aa: CSVGGAGSGDYGYTF; CDR3nt: TGCAGCGTTGGGGGCGCTGGATCCGGAGACTATGGCTACACCTTC; d_gene: NA; len: 15; v_gene: TRBV29-1; abundance: NA; j_gene: TRBJ1-2
CDR3aa: CASSLPGSNYGYTF; CDR3nt: TGTGCCAGCAGCCTCCCGGGGTCTAACTATGGCTACACCTTC; d_gene: NA; len: 14; v_gene: TRBV7-2; abundance: NA; j_gene: TRBJ1-2